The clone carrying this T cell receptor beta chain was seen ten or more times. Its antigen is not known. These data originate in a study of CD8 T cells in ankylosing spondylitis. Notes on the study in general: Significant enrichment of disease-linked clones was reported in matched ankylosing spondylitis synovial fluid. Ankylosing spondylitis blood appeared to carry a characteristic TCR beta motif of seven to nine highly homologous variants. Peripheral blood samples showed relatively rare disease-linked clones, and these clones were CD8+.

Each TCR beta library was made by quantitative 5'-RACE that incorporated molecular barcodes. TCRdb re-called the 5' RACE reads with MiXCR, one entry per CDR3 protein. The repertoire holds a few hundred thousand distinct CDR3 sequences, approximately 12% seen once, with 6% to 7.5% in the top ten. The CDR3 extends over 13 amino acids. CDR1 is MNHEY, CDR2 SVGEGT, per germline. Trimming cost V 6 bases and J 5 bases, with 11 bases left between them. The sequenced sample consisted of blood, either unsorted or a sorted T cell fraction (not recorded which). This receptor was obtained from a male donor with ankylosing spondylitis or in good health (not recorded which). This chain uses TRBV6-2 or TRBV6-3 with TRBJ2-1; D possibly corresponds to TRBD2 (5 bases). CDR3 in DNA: TGTGCCAGCAGCCGCGGGCCAAACAATGAGCAGTTCTTC. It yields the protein CASSRGPNNEQFF.